The present T cell receptor beta chain was sequenced within a study of cytomegalovirus exposure and HLA in healthy donors. A multiplex PCR was run with 60 Vbeta primers and 13 Jbeta primers. Some clones are missing from TCRdb's copy, which holds only in-frame ones; the method was immunoSEQ multiplex PCR. The table lists over 110,000 clones, around four fifths of them singletons. The sequence was obtained from a female donor in good health and CMV-seronegative. Sequences were obtained from PBMCs.

The CDR3 loop is CASRDSFYEQYF. In DNA, the CDR3 is TGTGCCAGCAGGGACAGTTTCTACGAGCAGTACTTC. The chain uses TRBV2 and TRBJ2-7; tentatively, D is TRBD1 (6 bases). Germline V gene lookup returns CDR1 SNHLY and CDR2 FYNNEI. This CDR3 region has 12 residues. Trimming stripped 6 bases from V and 3 bases from J, with 9 bases between.